This T cell receptor beta chain was obtained from a study of OX40 agonist ivuxolimab in advanced cancers. Notes on this clone: Antigen unknown.

Overall study results and limits: Relative to CD4+, CD8+ T cells held more expanded clones on average.

Measured with immunoSEQ multiplex PCR; TCRdb has only the in-frame clones, and not every one. The top ten hold 40% to 55% of the sample, which has some 25,000 clones, 86% seen once. Germline CDR1 and CDR2: LNHDA and SQIVND (reference sequence). Trimming pared 3 bases from V and 2 bases from J, leaving 8 bases between. The length of the CDR3 is 13 residues. The chain has TRBV19 and TRBJ2-7; D gene uncertain. Sample: CD4+ or CD8+ T cells sorted from blood, taken in a trial of the OX40 agonist ivuxolimab. This TCR was sampled from an adult with an advanced solid tumor such as melanoma, head and neck, liver or kidney cancer. The CDR3 region has the DNA TGTGCCAGTAGTATGGGGTTCGCCTACGAGCAGTACTTC. Translating it yields CASSMGFAYEQYF.